This TCR beta chain derives from a study of metastatic and nonmetastatic thyroid tumors (dated by TCRdb to between 2020 and 2021). For context, the study as a whole: For patients with malignant and with benign thyroid disease, the researchers compared repertoires between peripheral blood samples and tumor or nodule tissue samples.

Turning to this clone: Its antigen is unknown. Nothing much larger sits one base from this clone, and base qualities are not available.

The library was generated by PCR. The sequencer was an Illumina HiSeq 4000. The TCR beta-chain CDR3 region of each patient was profiled by high-throughput sequencing. The authors processed their data as follows. Drawing on CDR3 differences between clinicopathological groups, the researchers built a classifier meant to tell apart patients with distant-metastatic papillary thyroid cancer. The Shannon index was used to assess repertoire diversity, and the Morisita-Horn index was used to assess tumor-blood repertoire similarity. TCRdb passed the public sequencing reads through fastp at Q25 and MiXCR, retaining productive beta sequences. None of the V and J calls come from the authors' own analysis; TCRdb made them. The sample table lists just over 15,000 clones, about 35% of them with a count of one. Jointly, the top ten make up roughly 9.6% of the sample. Paper-wide results and their limitations: TCR beta diversity was reported as significantly higher in malignant tumors than in benign nodules, in both blood and tumor samples.

No treatment had been received by any patient before thyroid surgery. Using T-cell receptor beta sequencing, the study looked back at clinical samples from patients collected from 2012 to 2018. V loses 5 bases at its end and J loses 4 bases; junction bases beyond the gene matches: 9. Taken from cysteine to phenylalanine, the CDR3 has 16 residues. CDR3 DNA only is kept here, 48 bases in frame from base 1. CDR1 and CDR2, per the germline V gene, are SGHRS and YFSETQ. The receptor was derived from a male donor with papillary thyroid cancer or a benign thyroid nodule (not recorded which). Some clones in this sample may be carry-over from other donors' samples. Sequencing was done on a sample of tumor tissue. The chain is made from TRBV5-1 and TRBJ2-2, and 9 junctional nucleotides match TRBD1. The sequence in DNA is TGCGCCAGCAGGATGGGGACAGGGCTCATCACCGGGGAGCTGTTTTTT. This sequence encodes CASRMGTGLITGELFF.